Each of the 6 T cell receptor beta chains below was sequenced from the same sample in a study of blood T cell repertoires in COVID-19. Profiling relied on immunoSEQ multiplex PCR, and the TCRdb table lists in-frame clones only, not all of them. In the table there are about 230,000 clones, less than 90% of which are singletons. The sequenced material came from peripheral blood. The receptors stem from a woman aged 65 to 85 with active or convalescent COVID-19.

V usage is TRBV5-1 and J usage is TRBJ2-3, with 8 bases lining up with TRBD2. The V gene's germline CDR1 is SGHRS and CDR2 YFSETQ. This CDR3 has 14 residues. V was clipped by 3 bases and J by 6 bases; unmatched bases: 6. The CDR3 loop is CASSSTGGGDTQYF. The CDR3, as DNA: TGCGCCAGCAGCTCCACGGGAGGGGGGGATACGCAGTATTTT.

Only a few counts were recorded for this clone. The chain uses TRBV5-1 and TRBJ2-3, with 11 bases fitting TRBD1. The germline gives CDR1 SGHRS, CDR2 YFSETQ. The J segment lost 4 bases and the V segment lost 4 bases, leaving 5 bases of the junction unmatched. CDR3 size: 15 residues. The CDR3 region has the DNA TGCGCCAGCAGCGTCCCGGGACAGGGGGCAGATACGCAGTATTTT. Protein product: CASSVPGQGADTQYF.

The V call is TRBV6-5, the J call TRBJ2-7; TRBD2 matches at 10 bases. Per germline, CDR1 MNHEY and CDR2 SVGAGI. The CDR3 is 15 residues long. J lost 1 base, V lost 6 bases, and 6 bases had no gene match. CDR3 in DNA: TGTGCCAGCAGCCCGAGCGGGGGGGCTTCCTACGAGCAGTACTTC. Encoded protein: CASSPSGGASYEQYF.

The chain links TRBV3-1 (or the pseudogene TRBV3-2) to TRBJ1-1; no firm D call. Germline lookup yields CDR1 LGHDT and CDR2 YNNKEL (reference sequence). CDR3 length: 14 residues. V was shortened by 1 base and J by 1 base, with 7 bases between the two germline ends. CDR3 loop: CASSQGQKNTEAFF. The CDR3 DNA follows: TGTGCCAGCAGCCAAGGACAAAAGAACACTGAAGCTTTCTTT.

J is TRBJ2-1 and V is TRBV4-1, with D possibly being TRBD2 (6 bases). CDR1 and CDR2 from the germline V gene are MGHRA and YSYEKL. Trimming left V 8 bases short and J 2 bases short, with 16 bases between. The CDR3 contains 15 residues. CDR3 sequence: CASGTDGRAYNEQFF. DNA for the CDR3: TGCGCCAGCGGGACGGACGGGAGAGCCTACAATGAGCAGTTCTTC.

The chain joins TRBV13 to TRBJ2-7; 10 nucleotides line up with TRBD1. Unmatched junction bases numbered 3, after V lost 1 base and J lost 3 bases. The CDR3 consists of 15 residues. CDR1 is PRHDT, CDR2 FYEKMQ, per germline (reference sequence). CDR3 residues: CASSLVGTGVYEQYF. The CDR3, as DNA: TGTGCCAGCAGCTTAGTGGGGACAGGGGTCTACGAGCAGTACTTC.